This T cell receptor beta chain emerged from a study of T-cell memory formation after mild COVID-19. CDR3 length equals 14 residues. The germline V and J ends were trimmed by 0 bases and 8 bases, with 10 bases remaining between them. Germline loops: CDR1 ENHRY, CDR2 SYGVKD. TCRdb used MiXCR to reprocess the 5' RACE reads, holding one entry per CDR3 protein. The sample holds roughly 510,000 distinct CDR3 sequences, roughly 17% seen once. Sequenced material: PBMCs or a T cell subset sorted from them (not recorded which). This TCR was sampled from an adult woman who had mild COVID-19 (a few samples of this study predate the infection). Cell type and time point are not known. The chain employs TRBV10-3 and TRBJ2-2; D is unresolved. DNA for the CDR3: TGTGCCATCAGTGAGTCGTCGGGTACAGGGGAGCTGTTTTTT. Amino acids: CAISESSGTGELFF.